The T cell receptor beta chain under discussion was sequenced for a study (dated by TCRdb to 2015 to 2017). The study in broad terms: Whether tumor-infiltrating Tregs in breast cancer are recruited from blood Tregs or converted in situ from other CD4+ T cell subsets was tested.

V and J lose 2 bases and 2 bases, and a span of 12 bases separates them. The germline V gene provides CDR1 MNHEY and CDR2 SVGAGI. The CDR3 spans 15 residues, from the cysteine through the phenylalanine. Only CDR3 DNA remains: 45 bases, in frame from the first base. Broad study findings and their caveats: Rather than covering whole repertoires, validation in the larger cohort was restricted to a single TCR beta V-J rearrangement. The greatest overlap of tumor-infiltrating Treg TCR alpha and beta sequences was with tumor naive CD4+ T cells, followed next by blood naive CD4+ T cells. Tumor memory CD4+ T cell TCR gene usage clustered with blood and lymph node memory CD4+ cells and lymph node naive CD4+ cells.

About this clonotype: The antigen it binds to is not known. No clone much larger than this one lies a single base away; base qualities are absent.

Full-length TCR variable regions were amplified by 5' RACE PCR with constant-region reverse primers, followed by semi-nested PCR with Nested Universal Primer A. The ReliaPrep RNA Cell Miniprep System was used to extract total RNA, which was then reverse transcribed into 5'RACE-ready cDNA with the SMARTer RACE 5'/3' Kit. Multiplex adaptors were used to barcode full-length TCR alpha and beta libraries, and the barcoded libraries were sequenced on an Illumina MiSeq. As for how the authors treated the data: For each of nine subset-tissue groups, sequencing data from the five patients were pooled, and the groups were compared by unsupervised clustering of TCR gene usage. Repertoire similarity was calculated with the Morisita-Horn index, weighting shared sequences by their contribution to each repertoire. TCRdb took the public reads, trimmed them with fastp at Q25, ran MiXCR for clone calling and kept in-frame beta chains. Rows with a matching CDR3 protein are joined into one entry that keeps the most common DNA and genes. The V and J calls here are based on TCRdb, not the publication. The sample has 7,000 to 9,500 distinct CDR3 sequences on record, about half of them singletons. 2.9% of the sample goes to the ten largest clones.

CD4+CD25+CD127-/low cells were isolated as Tregs. Tregs, naive and memory CD4+ T cells from tumor, blood and ipsilateral draining lymph nodes of a handful of breast cancer patients underwent full-length TCR alpha and beta sequencing. Tumor tissue and lymph nodes obtained by ipsilateral axillary dissection were perfused with PBS, cut into small pieces and digested using collagenase I and hyaluronidase. Mononuclear cells from lymph nodes or around 48 ml of peripheral blood were isolated by Ficoll density gradient centrifugation. FACS confirmed that the sorted cell populations were more than 90% pure.

The TCR sequence derives from a female donor with breast cancer. The chain uses TRBV6-5 and TRBJ1-1, and perhaps TRBD1 as D gene, on 5 matching bases. Input material: Tregs sorted from a lymph node. Here the CDR3 is given as CASSYGGGSNTEAFF. The DNA sequence is given as TGTGCCAGCAGTTACGGGGGGGGGAGTAACACTGAAGCTTTCTTT.